What follows are 4 T cell receptor beta chains derived from one specimen sequenced in a study of tumor-infiltrating lymphocytes in primary liver carcinoma. From unsorted bulk tissue weighing about 20-32 mg, DNA and RNA were co-extracted. Making TCR beta cDNA involved around 500 ng total RNA and a constant-region primer. Employing slightly modified ARM-PCR, three nested multiplex PCR rounds were run, and these gave rise to the TCR beta libraries. Researchers ran the first two PCR rounds for roughly 11 cycles each with TRBV1-TRBV30 forward primers and a C-beta reverse primer. TCRdb itself ran the multiplex PCR reads through MiXCR, one entry per CDR3 protein. The sample lists approximately 120,000 distinct CDR3 sequences, around 60% occurring once. The specimen sequenced was liver tumor tissue from sampling region 3. As for subset: tumor region T3, left-lateral pole. The receptors derive from a woman aged 60-70 years with primary liver carcinoma and hepatitis B virus infection.

This clonotype was detected only a few times. This could be a read error, since a much larger clone is one nucleotide away. The chain is built from TRBV18 and TRBJ2-1; TRBD2 aligns across 11 bases. With 8 bases clipped from V and 8 bases from J, the junction kept 8 bases outside the gene matches. The CDR3 has 14 residues. The germline V gene encodes CDR1 KGHSH and CDR2 LQKENI. CDR3: CASPTSGSSHEQFF. CDR3 in DNA: TGTGCCAGCCCAACTAGCGGGAGTTCCCATGAGCAGTTCTTC.

A word on this clonotype: This sequence may be a read error, since a much larger clone differs from it by one base. This chain links TRBV30 with TRBJ2-7, with D unresolved. Germline values: CDR1 GTSNPN, CDR2 SVGIG (reference sequence). The CDR3 runs 14 residues. Trimming removed 4 bases at V and 4 bases at J, with 17 bases between. CDR3 DNA sequence: TGTGCCTGGAATACACGTCTTGGACGGTACGAGCAGTACTTC. This translates into CAWNTRLGRYEQYF.

In regard to this clonotype: At one boundary the junction diverges from the germline segment, which might be a read error. The genes are TRBV12-3 or TRBV12-4 and TRBJ1-1; TRBD1 is a possible D gene (6 bases). The CDR3 sequence is 11 residues long. DNA of the CDR3: TGTGCCAGCAGTTCAGGGGTTGAAGCTTCCTTT. Translation: CASSSGVEASF.

About this clonotype: Because the CDR3 is missing its conserved closing phenylalanine or tryptophan, this is likely a read error. The chain has TRBV11-2 and TRBJ2-1; 12 bases map to TRBD2. The V and J ends lost 7 bases and 9 bases, in that order; junction bases with no gene match: 13. The CDR3 totals 16 residues. CDR1 SGHAT and CDR2 FQNNGV come from the germline V gene. CDR3 residues: CASKRTSGESYFEQFS. CDR3 nucleotide sequence: TGTGCCAGCAAAAGGACTAGCGGGGAATCCTACTTTGAGCAGTTCTCC.